Below, 18 T cell receptor beta chains from the same sample are listed, as sequenced in a study of CD8+ T cells in alopecia areata. The treatment here: oral pan-JAK inhibitor, 5-10 mg twice daily. cDNA serving as the sequencing template came from extracted, reverse transcribed RNA. Clones were read by immunoSEQ multiplex PCR, and TCRdb kept only the in-frame ones, dropping some. The sample has 150,000 to 200,000 clones; about 54% are singletons. The material sequenced was CD4+ T cells sorted from blood, taken around week 55, from a patient treated with tofacitinib. The source is a human donor with alopecia areata.

The chain carries TRBV27 and TRBJ2-6; no definite D call. Trimming removed 3 bases from V and 2 bases from J, with 5 bases in between. Germline V lookup: CDR1 MNHEY, CDR2 SMNVEV (reference sequence). The CDR3 length is 14 residues. DNA for the CDR3: TGTGCCAGCAGTTTTAGGGCTGGGGCCAACGTCCTGACTTTC. It is translated as CASSFRAGANVLTF.

This clone was seen a few times. This chain links TRBV30 with TRBJ2-1; 11 bases match TRBD2. V lost 8 bases to trimming and J lost 6 bases; unmatched junction nucleotides: 9. This CDR3 is 14 amino acids long. Germline V CDR1 and CDR2: GTSNPN, SVGIG (reference sequence). The CDR3 DNA is TGTGCCAGCCCGCTAGCGGGGGGATTCAATGAGCAGTTCTTC. Translating gives CASPLAGGFNEQFF.

V gene TRBV5-6 combines with J gene TRBJ1-3, with 8 bases that match TRBD1. Germline-derived CDR1 and CDR2 are SGHDT and YYEEEE. V lost 2 bases and J lost 4; bases outside the gene matches: 5. The CDR3 sequence is 15 residues long. CDR3 residues: CASSFWTGTGNTIYF. The CDR3 region has the DNA TGTGCCAGCAGCTTCTGGACAGGGACAGGAAACACCATATATTTT.

Points on this clone: This same CDR3 is encoded by further DNA sequences in the sample. The V gene is TRBV5-1, the J gene TRBJ2-1; 8 nucleotides agree with TRBD2. Germline V gene data show CDR1 as SGHRS and CDR2 as YFSETQ. This CDR3 comprises 15 residues. The V segment lost 3 bases and the J segment 0 bases; nucleotides outside the gene matches: 2. This CDR3 reads CASSYSGSSYNEQFF. For the CDR3, the DNA is TGCGCCAGCAGCTACAGCGGGAGCTCCTACAATGAGCAGTTCTTC.

The genes are TRBV6-5 and TRBJ2-1; tentative D call: TRBD1 (6 bases). V lost 2 bases, J lost 8 bases, and 16 bases lay in between. The CDR3 consists of 15 residues. Germline V gene sequence: CDR1 MNHEY, CDR2 SVGAGI. The CDR3 loop is CASSYGGRSWDEQFF. The DNA of the CDR3 is TGTGCCAGCAGTTACGGGGGCCGATCTTGGGATGAGCAGTTCTTC.

V and J are TRBV28 and TRBJ2-7; TRBD1 matches at 7 bases. Germline values: CDR1 MDHEN, CDR2 SYDVKM. The ends lost 2 bases at V and 2 bases at J; junction bases unmatched: 3. This CDR3 has 14 residues. CDR3 nucleotide sequence: TGTGCCAGCAGTTTAACGCAGGGGGCCTACGAGCAGTACTTC. Translation: CASSLTQGAYEQYF.

The chain employs TRBV30 and TRBJ2-7; a weak D match, TRBD2 (6 bases). The germline gives CDR1 GTSNPN, CDR2 SVGIG (reference sequence). V gave up 3 bases and J gave up 7 bases, with 13 bases separating them. The CDR3 contains 12 residues. The CDR3 DNA reads TGTGCCTGGAGCGGGGGATTCCTGGAGCAGTACTTC. It encodes CAWSGGFLEQYF.

This clone occurred a few times. Other DNA sequences from this sample encode an identical CDR3 as well. V is TRBV4-1 and J is TRBJ1-1; D is undetermined. V lost 0 bases to trimming and J lost 11 bases, with 13 bases between them. The CDR3 has 13 residues. Germline values: CDR1 MGHRA, CDR2 YSYEKL. CDR3 in DNA: TGCGCCAGCAGCCAAGATTTTGGGTTGGTGGCTTTCTTT. Translation: CASSQDFGLVAFF.

Comment on this clone: This sample also contains other DNA sequences that code for the same CDR3. This sequence joins TRBV30 and TRBJ2-3; D not resolved. V was pared by 0 bases and J by 1 base, with 8 bases between. The CDR3 contains 14 residues. The germline CDR1 and CDR2 sequences are GTSNPN and SVGIG (reference sequence). CDR3 region: CAWSVRGGTDTQYF. The CDR3 DNA follows: TGTGCCTGGAGTGTACGCGGAGGCACAGATACGCAGTATTTT.

This clone was observed a handful of times. The genes are TRBV4-2 and TRBJ2-5, with TRBD2 matching over 9 bases. J lost 3 bases, V lost 0 bases, and 5 bases had no gene match. This CDR3 has 16 amino acids. Germline V CDR1 and CDR2: LGHNA, YNFKEQ. The CDR3 protein is CASSQDRRGGEETQYF. DNA for the CDR3: TGTGCCAGCAGCCAAGATCGGCGGGGGGGCGAAGAGACCCAGTACTTC.

This rearrangement joins TRBV4-1 to TRBJ2-1; 9 bases are shared with TRBD1. Germline CDR1 reads MGHRA; CDR2 reads YSYEKL. V lost 1 base to trimming and J lost 4 bases; unmatched junction nucleotides: 5. This CDR3 spans 16 amino acids. DNA for the CDR3: TGCGCCAGCAGCCAAGGGGGACAGGGCAAATACAATGAGCAGTTCTTC. This codes for CASSQGGQGKYNEQFF.

This chain connects TRBV25-1 to TRBJ1-5; D ambiguous. Germline V gene sequence: CDR1 MGHDK, CDR2 SYGVNS. V was pared by 3 bases and J by 5 bases, with 11 bases between. The CDR3 is 14 amino acids. CDR3 sequence (DNA): TGTGCCAGCAGTGACCCGGGTACCTATCAGCCCCAGCATTTT. It codes for CASSDPGTYQPQHF.

The sample holds one count of this clone. CDR3: CASSPRVSSDEQYF. CDR3 in DNA: TGTGCCAGCAGCCCCAGGGTCTCGTCAGACGAGCAGTACTTC. The chain has TRBV9 and TRBJ2-7; D possibly corresponds to TRBD1 (5 bases). Germline CDR1 and CDR2: SGDLS and YYNGEE. The CDR3 length is 14 residues. Trimming cost V 4 bases and J 5 bases, with 16 bases left between them. Supplemented by reference TRBV9 and TRBJ2-7, the full variable domain reads DSGVTQTPKHLITATGQRVTLRCSPRSGDLSVYWYQQSLDQGLQFLIQYYNGEERAKGNILERFSAQQFPDLHSELNLSSLELGDSALYFCASSPRVSSDEQYFGPGTRLTVT.

The genes are TRBV29-1 and TRBJ2-1, with D possibly TRBD2 on 6 matching bases. V shed 4 bases and J shed 6 bases, with 13 bases lying between them. This CDR3 has 13 residues. In germline, CDR1 is SQVTM, CDR2 ANQGSEA. The CDR3 DNA sequence: TGCAGCGTTGGACTAGTATACGCCAATGAGCAGTTCTTC. Translation gives CSVGLVYANEQFF.

This clone was detected only a few times. The chain uses TRBV29-1 and TRBJ2-5; D gene unclear. V was shortened by 0 bases and J by 4 bases, with 6 bases between the two germline ends. The CDR3 covers 12 residues. The germline V gene encodes CDR1 SQVTM and CDR2 ANQGSEA. CDR3 region: CSVEEPRETQYF. Written as DNA, the CDR3 is TGCAGCGTTGAAGAGCCCCGAGAGACCCAGTACTTC.

V and J are TRBV4-2 and TRBJ2-7; a weak D match, TRBD2 (5 bases). The V end was cut by 1 base, the J end by 3 bases, with 16 bases between. The CDR3 is 16 amino acids. Germline V gene lookup returns CDR1 LGHNA and CDR2 YNFKEQ. The CDR3 reads CASSQGSRGYDYEQYF. The CDR3 DNA reads TGTGCCAGCAGCCAAGGTAGTAGAGGGTACGACTACGAGCAGTACTTC.

The chain uses TRBV27 and TRBJ2-3; TRBD2 matches at 8 bases. The V and J ends lost 7 bases and 5 bases, in that order; junction bases with no gene match: 8. The V gene's germline CDR1 is MNHEY and CDR2 SMNVEV (reference sequence). The CDR3 spans 14 residues. The chain's CDR3 is CASTNPSGGDTQYF. As DNA, the CDR3 is TGTGCCAGCACCAACCCCAGCGGGGGAGATACGCAGTATTTT.

The chain combines TRBV25-1 with TRBJ2-7; D is unclear. Germline assignment: CDR1 MGHDK and CDR2 SYGVNS. The CDR3 contains 13 residues. V gave up 6 bases and J gave up 1 base, with 10 bases separating them. CDR3 nucleotide sequence: TGTGCCAGCAGCAAAGTCGGATCCTACGAGCAGTACTTC. This gives the protein CASSKVGSYEQYF.